What follows is one TCR beta chain and its context. Its cognate antigen is unknown. Generated by immunoSEQ multiplex PCR, the TCRdb table keeps only in-frame clones and is missing some. Here the sample spans about 120,000 clones, roughly 95% being singletons. The entry originates in a study of cytomegalovirus exposure and HLA in healthy donors. General study findings and limits: The study designated over 150 TCR beta chains cytomegalovirus-associated. The tendency of first-cohort TCR clusters to co-occur in the 90 to 150 validation repertoires emerged from a later analysis.

This CDR3 has 16 residues. V lost 3 bases and J 2 bases, leaving 17 bases between the germline ends. Germline V CDR1 and CDR2: SGHAT, FQNNGV. The donors were members of the validation cohort comprising over a hundred subjects, separate from the roughly 670-subject first cohort. The receptor's source is a man younger than 35 in good health and CMV-seronegative. This chain uses TRBV11-2 with TRBJ2-7, with D possibly TRBD1 on 7 matching bases. Material: PBMCs. CDR3 bases: TGTGCCAGCAGCTTCCCCAGGGGGGAAAAGGCCTACGAGCAGTACTTC. Residues: CASSFPRGEKAYEQYF.